Each of the 18 T cell receptor beta chains below was sequenced from the same sample in a study of T cell repertoires and Cas9 in healthy adults. Profiling relied on immunoSEQ multiplex PCR, and the TCRdb table lists in-frame clones only, not all of them. The table includes approximately 15,000 clones, approximately 91% detected once. The sequenced sample was Tregs (CD4+, CD25+, CD127-, CD137-, CD154-) from PBMCs; culture status not recorded. The receptors were sampled from a human donor in good health.

The gene calls are TRBV30 and TRBJ1-4; D is possibly TRBD1 (5 bases). Germline loops: CDR1 GTSNPN, CDR2 SVGIG (reference sequence). Trimming removed 1 base from V and 6 bases from J, with 12 bases in between. The CDR3 runs 14 residues. As DNA, the CDR3 is TGTGCCTGGAGTGACGGGGGATTCGATGAAAAACTGTTTTTT. Protein sequence: CAWSDGGFDEKLFF.

The chain couples TRBV7-9 to TRBJ2-3; D is perhaps TRBD1 (6 bases). Trimming pared 4 bases from V and 1 base from J, leaving 18 bases between. From germline, CDR1 is SEHNR and CDR2 FQNEAQ (reference sequence). The CDR3 consists of 17 residues. Here the CDR3 DNA reads TGTGCCAGCAGCTACGACCCTAGGGGGTCGGGCACAGATACGCAGTATTTT. Translation: CASSYDPRGSGTDTQYF.

The chain joins TRBV2 to TRBJ1-2; 11 nucleotides agree with TRBD1. Losses at the gene ends were 4 bases for V and 7 bases for J; bases not matched to a gene: 14. The length of the CDR3 is 17 residues. Germline CDR1 SNHLY, CDR2 FYNNEI. The CDR3 DNA reads TGTGCCAGCAGTGCCGCGAGAATAGGACAGGGGGCCGGTGGCTACACCTTC. Translation gives CASSAARIGQGAGGYTF. Together with reference TRBV2 and TRBJ1-2, the CDR3 gives the full variable domain: EPEVTQTPSHQVTQMGQEVILRCVPISNHLYFYWYRQILGQKVEFLVSFYNNEISEKSEIFDDQFSVERPDGSNFTLKIRSTKLEDSAMYFCASSAARIGQGAGGYTFGSGTRLTVV.

V and J are TRBV5-1 and TRBJ2-5; maybe TRBD2 (6 bases). V lost 0 bases, J lost 5 bases, and 14 bases lay in between. Germline V gives CDR1 SGHRS, CDR2 YFSETQ. The CDR3 has 15 residues. The CDR3 protein is CASSLGRGQGETQYF. DNA of the CDR3: TGCGCCAGCAGCTTGGGGAGGGGCCAAGGGGAGACCCAGTACTTC.

The rearrangement links TRBV29-1 to TRBJ2-3; a weak D match, TRBD1 (8 bases). This CDR3 region has 15 residues. The V end was cut by 6 bases, the J end by 6 bases, with 22 bases between. Germline V gene sequence: CDR1 SQVTM, CDR2 ANQGSEA. The CDR3 DNA follows: TGCAGCGTCGAGAAACAGGGGGGGATTGGGGATACGCAGTATTTT. Its protein is CSVEKQGGIGDTQYF.

This rearrangement joins TRBV6-5 to TRBJ1-2; no clear D. V was cut by 2 bases and J by 2 bases, with 0 bases left in between. CDR3 size: 11 residues. Germline V gene data show CDR1 as MNHEY and CDR2 as SVGAGI. The CDR3, as DNA: TGTGCCAGCAGTTACAACTATGGCTACACCTTC. Translating gives CASSYNYGYTF.

This chain uses TRBV5-1 with TRBJ2-7; D is tentatively TRBD1 or TRBD2 (5 bases each). V lost 1 base to trimming and J lost 4 bases, with 12 bases between them. The CDR3 spans 14 residues. Germline-derived CDR1 and CDR2 are SGHRS and YFSETQ. The CDR3, as DNA: TGCGCCAGCAGCTTGCGGGGACCCTATTACGAGCAGTACTTC. This sequence encodes CASSLRGPYYEQYF.

V is TRBV27 and J is TRBJ1-6; D is ambiguous. Germline loops: CDR1 MNHEY, CDR2 SMNVEV (reference sequence). The V end lost 3 bases, the J end lost 7 bases, and 10 bases lay between the germline ends. This CDR3 has 14 residues. The CDR3 DNA reads TGTGCCAGCAGTTTGTTAACAGAGAATTCACCCCTCCACTTT. Protein product: CASSLLTENSPLHF.

The chain is built from TRBV11-2 and TRBJ1-2; 11 bases agree with TRBD1. From germline, CDR1 is SGHAT and CDR2 FQNNGV. The CDR3 contains 16 residues. The V gene end was trimmed by 9 bases and the J gene end by 8 bases; junction bases not matched to a gene: 17. The DNA for the CDR3 is TGTGCCAGTCAGAACGGAGGGACAGGGGGACAGGGCGGCTACACCTTC. Encoded protein: CASQNGGTGGQGGYTF.

The J gene is TRBJ1-1, the V gene TRBV25-1; 8 bases are a match to TRBD1. V gave up 3 bases and J gave up 3 bases; unmatched junction bases: 9. CDR3 size: 16 residues. The germline V gene has CDR1 MGHDK and CDR2 SYGVNS. The CDR3 sequence is CASSDSGTGLDTEAFF. Here the CDR3 DNA reads TGTGCCAGCAGTGATTCGGGGACAGGCCTGGACACTGAAGCTTTCTTT.

The rearrangement joins TRBV4-1 to TRBJ1-1, with a possible D match to TRBD1 (6 bases). Trimming stripped 2 bases from V and 4 bases from J, with 11 bases between. The CDR3 totals 14 residues. Looked up from germline, CDR1 is MGHRA and CDR2 is YSYEKL. CDR3 nucleotides: TGCGCCAGCAGCCAACGTCTGACAGGCACTGAAGCTTTCTTT. It codes for CASSQRLTGTEAFF.

This rearrangement joins TRBV11-2 to TRBJ2-3; D is perhaps TRBD1 (5 bases). CDR3 length: 11 residues. CDR1 is SGHAT and CDR2 is FQNNGV in the germline V gene. V lost 0 bases, J lost 12 bases, and 7 bases lay in between. Written as DNA, the CDR3 is TGTGCCAGCAGCTTAGAAGGGGTACAGTATTTT. Protein sequence: CASSLEGVQYF.

The genes are TRBV28 and TRBJ2-5; 8 positions agree with TRBD1. V lost 5 bases and J lost 7; bases outside the gene matches: 12. The CDR3 length is 15 residues. Germline values: CDR1 MDHEN, CDR2 SYDVKM. CDR3 coding DNA: TGTGCCAGCAGTGCAGGGGGCAGTAATATGGCGACCCAGTACTTC. Protein product: CASSAGGSNMATQYF.

Only a few counts were recorded for this clone. The chain has TRBV7-9 and TRBJ1-3, with a possible D match to TRBD1 (5 bases). The CDR3 has 15 amino acids. V lost 6 bases and J 2 bases, leaving 14 bases between the germline ends. CDR1 is SEHNR, CDR2 FQNEAQ, per germline (reference sequence). CDR3 nucleotides: TGTGCCAGCAGAACAGCAGGGAGAGCTGGAAACACCATATATTTT. It encodes CASRTAGRAGNTIYF.

The rearrangement links TRBV28 to TRBJ2-7; 9 nucleotides line up with TRBD1. CDR3 length equals 15 residues. V gave up 5 bases and J gave up 5 bases; unmatched junction bases: 10. The V gene's germline CDR1 is MDHEN and CDR2 SYDVKM. DNA for the CDR3: TGTGCCAGCAGTGAGGCGGGACAGGGATACCACGAGCAGTACTTC. Translated, it gives CASSEAGQGYHEQYF.

This rearrangement joins TRBV2 to TRBJ2-1, with 12 bases aligning to TRBD1. Trimming cost V 4 bases and J 3 bases; bases outside gene matches: 4. Germline loops: CDR1 SNHLY, CDR2 FYNNEI. This CDR3 has 16 amino acids. The CDR3 is CASSGGTGGGYNEQFF. The CDR3 DNA is TGTGCCAGCAGTGGCGGGACAGGGGGCGGCTACAATGAGCAGTTCTTC.

The chain is built from TRBV6-1 and TRBJ1-4, with 7 nucleotides matching TRBD1. Per germline, CDR1 MNHNS and CDR2 SASEGT. V was pared by 7 bases and J by 4 bases, with 6 bases of the junction left unmatched. The CDR3 runs 14 residues. In DNA, the CDR3 is TGTGCCAGCAAGAGACAGGGAATTAATGAAAAACTGTTTTTT. Translated, it gives CASKRQGINEKLFF.

V gene TRBV7-8 combines with J gene TRBJ2-2; 14 bases are a match to TRBD2. This CDR3 is 18 amino acids long. V shed 4 bases, J shed 0 bases, and the junction held 4 bases outside the gene matches. Germline CDR1 and CDR2: SGHVS and FQNEAQ. The CDR3 coding sequence is TGTGCCAGCAGCTCCCAGACTAGCGGGGGGGCGAACACCGGGGAGCTGTTTTTT. Protein sequence: CASSSQTSGGANTGELFF.